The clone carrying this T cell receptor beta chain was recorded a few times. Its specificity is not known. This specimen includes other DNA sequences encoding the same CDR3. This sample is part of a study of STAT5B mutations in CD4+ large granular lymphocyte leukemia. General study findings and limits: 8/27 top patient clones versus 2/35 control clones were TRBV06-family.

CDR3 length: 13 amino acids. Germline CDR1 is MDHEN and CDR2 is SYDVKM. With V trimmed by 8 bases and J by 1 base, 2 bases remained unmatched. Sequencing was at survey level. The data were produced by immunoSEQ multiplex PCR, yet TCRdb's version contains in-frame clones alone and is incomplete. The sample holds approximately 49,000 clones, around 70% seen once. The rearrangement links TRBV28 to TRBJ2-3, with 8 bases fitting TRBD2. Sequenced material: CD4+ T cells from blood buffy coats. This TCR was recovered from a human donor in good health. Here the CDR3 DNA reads TGTGCCAGCCGGGGGGGAGGCACAGATACGCAGTATTTT. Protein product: CASRGGGTDTQYF.